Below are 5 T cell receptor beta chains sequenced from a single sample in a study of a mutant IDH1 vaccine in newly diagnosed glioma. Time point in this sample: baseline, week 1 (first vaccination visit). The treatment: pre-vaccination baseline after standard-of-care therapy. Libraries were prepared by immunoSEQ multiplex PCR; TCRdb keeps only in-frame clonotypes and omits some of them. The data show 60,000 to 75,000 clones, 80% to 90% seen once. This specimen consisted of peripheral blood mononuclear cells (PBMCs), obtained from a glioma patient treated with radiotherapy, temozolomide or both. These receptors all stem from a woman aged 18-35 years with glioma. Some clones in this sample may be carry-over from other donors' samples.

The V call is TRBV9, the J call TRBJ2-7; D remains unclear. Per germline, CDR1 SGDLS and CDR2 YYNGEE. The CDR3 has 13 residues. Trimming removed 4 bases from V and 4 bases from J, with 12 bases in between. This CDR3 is CASSPSSPYEQYF. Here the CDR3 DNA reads TGTGCCAGCAGCCCCTCCTCACCATACGAGCAGTACTTC.

In DNA form, the CDR3 reads TGTGCCAGCAGCCCGAGGGGGGCCACGGGATCCTCCTACGAGCAGTACTTC. Translation: CASSPRGATGSSYEQYF. The chain links TRBV5-6 to TRBJ2-7, with D possibly being TRBD1 or TRBD2 (6 bases each). Germline CDR1 SGHDT, CDR2 YYEEEE. Trimming shortened V by 4 bases and J by 0 bases, and 20 bases separated the two germline ends. The CDR3 contains 17 residues.

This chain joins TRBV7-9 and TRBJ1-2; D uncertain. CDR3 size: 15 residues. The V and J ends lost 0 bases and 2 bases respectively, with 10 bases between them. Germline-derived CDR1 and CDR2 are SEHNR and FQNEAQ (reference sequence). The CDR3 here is CASSLAGGKNYGYTF. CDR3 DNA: TGTGCCAGCAGCTTAGCTGGAGGGAAGAACTATGGCTACACCTTC. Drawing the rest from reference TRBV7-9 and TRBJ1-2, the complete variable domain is DTGVSQNPRHKITKRGQNVTFRCDPISEHNRLYWYRQTLGQGPEFLTYFQNEAQLEKSRLLSDRFSAERPKGSFSTLEIQRTEQGDSAMYLCASSLAGGKNYGYTFGSGTRLTVV.

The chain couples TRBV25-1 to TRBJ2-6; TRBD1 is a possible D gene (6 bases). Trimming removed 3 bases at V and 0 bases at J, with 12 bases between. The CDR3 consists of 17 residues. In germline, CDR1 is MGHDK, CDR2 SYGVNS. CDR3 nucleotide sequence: TGTGCCAGCAGTGATCCCCTCAGGGGCTCTGGGGCCAACGTCCTGACTTTC. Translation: CASSDPLRGSGANVLTF.

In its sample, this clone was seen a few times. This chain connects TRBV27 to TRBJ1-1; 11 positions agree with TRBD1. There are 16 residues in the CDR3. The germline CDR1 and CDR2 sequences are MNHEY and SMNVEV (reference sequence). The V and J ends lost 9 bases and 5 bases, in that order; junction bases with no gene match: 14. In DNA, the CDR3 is TGTGCCAGTTGGGTCTCGGACAGGGGGCCTGGGACTGAAGCTTTCTTT. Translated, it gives CASWVSDRGPGTEAFF.